This note documents a single TCR beta chain sequence. Its antigen is undetermined. The same CDR3 is also encoded by other DNA sequences in this sample. PCR was performed using 60 Vbeta and 13 Jbeta primers. Method: immunoSEQ multiplex PCR; TCRdb's copy keeps in-frame clones and lacks some. The table includes 150,000 to 200,000 clones, roughly 80% detected once. The CDR3 extends over 14 amino acids. Per germline, CDR1 MDHEN and CDR2 SYDVKM. V lost 6 bases, J lost 8 bases, and 5 bases stayed unmatched. This sample is drawn from a study of cytomegalovirus exposure and HLA in healthy donors. General study findings and limits: Later analysis showed most CMV-associated TCR beta chains appearing HLA-restricted.

Nominally healthy donors were sampled, though unrecorded immune exposures were likely. The genes are TRBV28 and TRBJ1-4, with TRBD1 matching over 11 bases. Material: PBMCs. The sequence was collected from a young woman in good health and CMV-seropositive. Written as DNA, the CDR3 is TGTGCCAGCAGCCTGGACAGGGGGCGAGAAAAACTGTTTTTT. Protein: CASSLDRGREKLFF.